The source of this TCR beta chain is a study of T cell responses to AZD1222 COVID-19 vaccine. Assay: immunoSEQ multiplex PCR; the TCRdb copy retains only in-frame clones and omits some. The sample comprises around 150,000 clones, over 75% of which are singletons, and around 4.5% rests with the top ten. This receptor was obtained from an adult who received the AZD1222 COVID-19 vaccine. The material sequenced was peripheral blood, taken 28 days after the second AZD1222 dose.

The CDR3: CASSLAGSPTEAFF. CDR3 nucleotides: TGTGCCAGCAGTTTGGCAGGGTCTCCGACTGAAGCTTTCTTT. The genes are TRBV6-5 and TRBJ1-1; a weak D match, TRBD1 (5 bases). CDR3 length: 14 amino acids. Trimming took off 4 bases at V and 5 bases at J, with 14 bases between the two ends. Germline CDR1 MNHEY, CDR2 SVGAGI.